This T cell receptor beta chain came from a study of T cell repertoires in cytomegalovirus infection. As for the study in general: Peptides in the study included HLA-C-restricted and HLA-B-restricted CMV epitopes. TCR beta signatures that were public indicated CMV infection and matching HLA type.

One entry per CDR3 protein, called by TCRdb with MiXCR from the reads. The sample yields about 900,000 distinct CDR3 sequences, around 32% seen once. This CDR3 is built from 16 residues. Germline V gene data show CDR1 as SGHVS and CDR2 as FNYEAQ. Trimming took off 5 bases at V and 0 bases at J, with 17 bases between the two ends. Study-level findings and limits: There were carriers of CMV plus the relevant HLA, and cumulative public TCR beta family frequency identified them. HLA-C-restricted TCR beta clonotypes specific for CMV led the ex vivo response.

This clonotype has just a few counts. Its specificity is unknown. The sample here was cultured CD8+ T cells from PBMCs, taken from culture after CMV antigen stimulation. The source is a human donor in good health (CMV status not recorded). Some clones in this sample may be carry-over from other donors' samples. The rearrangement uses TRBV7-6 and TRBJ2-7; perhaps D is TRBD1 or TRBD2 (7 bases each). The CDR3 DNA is TGTGCCAGCAGCCCCAGGGGGGGGCCCCTCTCCTACGAGCAGTACTTC. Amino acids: CASSPRGGPLSYEQYF.